This record looks at one T cell receptor (beta chain) sequence and its context. What it binds is unknown. The table came from immunoSEQ multiplex PCR; TCRdb's copy has only in-frame clones and leaves some out. The table lists 84,000 or so clones, nearly 90% of them singletons, with approximately 1.5% in the top ten. This sample was taken from a study of T cell responses to AZD1222 COVID-19 vaccine. Germline assignment: CDR1 SGHAT and CDR2 FQNNGV. The CDR3 is 11 amino acids. The V and J ends lost 4 bases and 13 bases respectively, with 8 bases between them. The study, taken as a whole, reports: Nearly half of spike-specific TCRs reportedly go after variant regions that carry no mutations. Females outnumbered males among donors, who were mostly white British; clonal diversity was possibly underestimated.

Sequences were derived from peripheral blood, sampled on day 0 of AZD1222 vaccination. This TCR was sampled from an adult in good health. The genes are TRBV11-2 and TRBJ1-6; D is undetermined. The CDR3 sequence: CASSSDLPLHF. The CDR3 region has the DNA TGTGCCAGCAGCTCCGACTTGCCCCTCCACTTT.